The rows below give T cell receptor beta chains drawn from one sample of a study of T cells after yellow fever vaccination. TCRdb recomputed calls from the 5' RACE reads with MiXCR, one row per CDR3 protein. Among approximately 160,000 distinct CDR3 sequences listed, about a tenth were seen once. Sequencing used CD8+ T cells sorted from PBMCs, obtained 45 days after the yellow fever booster vaccination. The receptors derive from a man aged 18 to 35 who received the YFV17D yellow fever vaccine. Both conserved end residues are part of each CDR3. The order of the fields is V gene, J gene, CDR3 length, CDR3 protein.

TRBV21-1,TRBJ2-3,17,CASSPTQASGGGDTQYF
TRBV27,TRBJ2-7,14,CASKYPGQGNEQYF
TRBV27,TRBJ1-1,15,CASSLGNLMNTEAFF
TRBV27,TRBJ1-4,13,CASRRTEGEKLFF
TRBV9,TRBJ2-4,12,CASSNEENIQYF
TRBV5-6,TRBJ1-5,15,CASSLAPGRNQPQHF
TRBV11-2,TRBJ2-1,21,CASSFGLRPGPGTDFNNEQFF
TRBV27,TRBJ1-1,14,CASSLGGAAAEAFF
TRBV7-8,TRBJ2-3,14,CASSLDYSTDTQYF
TRBV12-3/TRBV12-4,TRBJ2-3,16,CASTLTSGGPTDTQYF
TRBV27,TRBJ2-1,16,CASSPPDREIPHEQFF
TRBV4-2,TRBJ2-1,16,CASSQETSGSPNEQFF
TRBV27,TRBJ2-7,15,CASSFSGDLAHEQYF
TRBV12-3/TRBV12-4,TRBJ1-2,15,CASSLTTPLNYGYTF
TRBV7-9,TRBJ2-3,18,CASSPPLGSGGAADTQYF
TRBV25-1,TRBJ2-1,17,CASSGPAGDRVYNEQFF
TRBV27,TRBJ1-4,18,CASSPDPDSSDTLVKLFF
TRBV7-9,TRBJ2-3,15,CASSLDLAGGDTQYF
TRBV5-6,TRBJ1-5,15,CASSLWPDSNQPQHF
TRBV4-1,TRBJ2-7,15,CASSPGWRGENEQYF
TRBV6-1,TRBJ1-6,17,CASSLPPDGAYNSPLHF
TRBV29-1,TRBJ2-5,13,CSVEDQDQETQYF
TRBV6-5,TRBJ1-2,17,CASCYSNPGEGFGGYTF
TRBV4-1,TRBJ2-3,16,CASSQVGAGEKDTQYF
TRBV19,TRBJ1-2,13,CASNGGLRYGYTF
TRBV12-3/TRBV12-4,TRBJ1-1,14,CASSLPGINTEAFF
TRBV5-6,TRBJ1-1,14,CASSSGGLGTEAFF
TRBV9,TRBJ2-5,14,CASSVAGVQETQYF
TRBV11-2,TRBJ2-5,15,CASSTRGGIQETQYF
TRBV25-1,TRBJ2-2,15,CASSDYSANTGELFF
TRBV9,TRBJ2-2,15,CASSALVGDTGELFF
TRBV30,TRBJ1-1,12,CAWSVEVTEAFF
TRBV3-1,TRBJ1-3,15,CASSPTPLSGNTIYF
TRBV11-3,TRBJ2-1,16,CASSHSEGPSYNEQFF
TRBV2,TRBJ2-2,15,CATLLAGGFTGELFF
TRBV28,TRBJ2-4,15,CASSLWGVAKNIQYF
TRBV4-2,TRBJ2-3,14,CASSRRLGTDTQYF
TRBV29-1,TRBJ2-1,15,CSVEKGTAPYNEQFF
TRBV5-1,TRBJ2-1,15,CASSPGSGEYNEQFF
TRBV7-6,TRBJ2-5,15,CASSLELTGQETQYF
TRBV7-8,TRBJ2-1,9,CAVELEQFF
TRBV3-1,TRBJ2-1,17,CASSLLGGASSYNEQFF
TRBV7-3,TRBJ2-3,15,CASSLSEGDTDTQYF
TRBV7-8,TRBJ2-6,16,CASSPQGTGVPNVLTF
TRBV5-1,TRBJ1-5,15,CASSLDGGDNQPQHF
TRBV12-3/TRBV12-4,TRBJ2-1,13,CASDGGASGEQFF
TRBV4-1,TRBJ2-5,17,CASSHYLRDGYQETQYF
TRBV12-3/TRBV12-4,TRBJ2-3,15,CASSFGTGLTDTQYF
TRBV5-1,TRBJ2-3,16,CASSLRTGGTTDTQYF